These T cell receptor beta chains were read from a single sample in a study of beta chain features in type 1 diabetes. Data came from immunoSEQ multiplex PCR; TCRdb stores just in-frame clones and leaves some out. The sample has roughly 180,000 clones; approximately 8% are singletons. Sequencing used central memory CD4+ T cells from blood. These receptors all come from a middle-aged woman with type 1 diabetes. CDR3s include the opening cysteine and the closing phenylalanine or tryptophan. D genes are given only for firm matches. A row's size may be missing; if present it is once, few, many or a size class.

cdr3_nt cdr3_aa j_call cdr3_length v_call d_call clone_size
TGTGCCAGCAGTCATTCCCGGGACAGGGCTGGAAACACCATATATTTT CASSHSRDRAGNTIYF TRBJ1-3 16 TRBV6-6 TRBD1 -
TGTGCCAGCTCACCCAACTCCCTAGAGACCCAGTACTTC CASSPNSLETQYF TRBJ2-5 13 TRBV18 - -
TGTGCCAGCAGTCGAAGGACAGGGGGCATAACTGAAGCTTTCTTT CASSRRTGGITEAFF TRBJ1-1 15 TRBV6-5 TRBD1 few
TGTGCCAGCAGCTCCCAGGGACAGGGGAACACCGGGGAGCTGTTTTTT CASSSQGQGNTGELFF TRBJ2-2 16 TRBV7-3 TRBD1 few
TGTGCCAGCAGCGTAGTCAGCGGGACCTACAATGAGCAGTTCTTC CASSVVSGTYNEQFF TRBJ2-1 15 TRBV9 TRBD2 -
TGTGCCAGCATTAGGTCACCAAAAGCGGGGGGGACCCAGTACTTC CASIRSPKAGGTQYF TRBJ2-5 15 TRBV27 TRBD2 many
TGTGCCAGCAGAGCTGACAGCACTGAAGCTTTCTTT CASRADSTEAFF TRBJ1-1 12 TRBV14 - few
TGCGCCAGCAGCCAAGGGCCGAATCAGCCCCAGCATTTT CASSQGPNQPQHF TRBJ1-5 13 TRBV4-3 - many
TGTGCCAGCAGCTTATTCGCAGTAGGGGACGAGCAGTACTTC CASSLFAVGDEQYF TRBJ2-7 14 TRBV7-9 - few
TGTGCCAGCAGCTTGGCGGGGTTTTCTGGGGCCAACGTCCTGACTTTC CASSLAGFSGANVLTF TRBJ2-6 16 TRBV5-6 - few
TGTGCCAGCAGCTTCAGGGGTGGGGCCAACGTCCTGACTTTC CASSFRGGANVLTF TRBJ2-6 14 TRBV5-6 - -
TGTGCCAGCAGCTCCCGTTTGGCGGGAGGGAGTCGGGAGCTGTTTTTT CASSSRLAGGSRELFF TRBJ2-2 16 TRBV5-4 TRBD2 -
TGTGCCAGCACCCAGACAGGGTCGGGGCCTTACGAGCAGTACTTC CASTQTGSGPYEQYF TRBJ2-7 15 TRBV27 TRBD1 few
TGTGCCAGCTCACCAATGTCACAGGGAAACACCGGGGAGCTGTTTTTT CASSPMSQGNTGELFF TRBJ2-2 16 TRBV18 - -
TGTGCCAGTAGAGGGGGTAGCGATCAGCCCCAGCATTTT CASRGGSDQPQHF TRBJ1-5 13 TRBV6-5 - -
TGTGCCAGCAGCCGAATTAGCGGCCCGAGCTCCTACGAGCAGTACTTC CASSRISGPSSYEQYF TRBJ2-7 16 TRBV7-3 - few
TGTGCCAGCAGCCCACTAGCGGGAGGGCCTGGAAACATTCAGTACTTC CASSPLAGGPGNIQYF TRBJ2-4 16 TRBV9 TRBD2 -
TGTGCCAGCAACCGGGACAGCCGGACTGAAGCTTTCTTT CASNRDSRTEAFF TRBJ1-1 13 TRBV6-6 TRBD1 few
TGTGCCAGTAGTACTGACAGAATCGTGGACTATGGCTACACCTTC CASSTDRIVDYGYTF TRBJ1-2 15 TRBV19 - few
TGCGCCAGCAGCTATCGGACTTTCTCTAGCACAGATACGCAGTATTTT CASSYRTFSSTDTQYF TRBJ2-3 16 TRBV4-1 - -
TGTGCCAGCAGCCCAAGGCGGGTGAGCTCCTACGAGCAGTACTTC CASSPRRVSSYEQYF TRBJ2-7 15 TRBV7-8 - few
TGTGCCAGCAGTTTAGGAGGACAGGGGGTTTCTGGCGGCTACACCTTC CASSLGGQGVSGGYTF TRBJ1-2 16 TRBV27 TRBD1 -
TGTGCCAGCGGGAGGGGGGCGGACACTGAAGCTTTCTTT CASGRGADTEAFF TRBJ1-1 13 TRBV5-4 - few
TGTGCCAGCAGTAACGGACAGGGAGCGAACTATGGCTACACCTTC CASSNGQGANYGYTF TRBJ1-2 15 TRBV28 TRBD1 -
TGTGCCACCAGCAGGAAGCACGGCGGTGACCAGCCCCAGCATTTT CATSRKHGGDQPQHF TRBJ1-5 15 TRBV15 - few
TGTGCCAGCAGTCTGGGGAGTGAGGGCAATCAGCCCCAGCATTTT CASSLGSEGNQPQHF TRBJ1-5 15 TRBV28 - -